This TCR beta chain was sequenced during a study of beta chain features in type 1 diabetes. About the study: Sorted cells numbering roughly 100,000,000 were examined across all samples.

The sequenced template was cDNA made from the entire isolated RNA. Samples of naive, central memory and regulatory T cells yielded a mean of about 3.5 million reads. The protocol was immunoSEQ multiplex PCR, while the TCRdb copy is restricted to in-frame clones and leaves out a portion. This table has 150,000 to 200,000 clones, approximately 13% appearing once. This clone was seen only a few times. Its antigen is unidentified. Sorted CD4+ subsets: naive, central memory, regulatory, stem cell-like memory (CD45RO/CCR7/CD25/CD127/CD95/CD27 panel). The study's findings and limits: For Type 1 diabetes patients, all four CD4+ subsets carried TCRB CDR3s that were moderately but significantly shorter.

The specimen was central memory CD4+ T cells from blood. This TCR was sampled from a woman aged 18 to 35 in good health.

This chain's CDR3 is CASNTGVETQYF. Here the CDR3 DNA reads TGTGCCAGCAATACGGGAGTGGAGACCCAGTACTTC. J is TRBJ2-5 and V is TRBV7-9, with D maybe TRBD2 (6 bases). The CDR3 covers 12 residues. Germline CDR1 SEHNR, CDR2 FQNEAQ (reference sequence). Between the trimmed V and J ends, which lost 7 bases and 5 bases, there was a span of 11 bases.